This record looks at one T cell receptor beta chain sequence and its context. The target antigen is unknown. This record belongs to a study of T cells expressing NK-cell markers. Study summary: Sequencing covered eight donors, seven HCMV-seropositive and one seronegative.

Study-wide results and caveats: Dominance of the CD3+CD56-NKG2C+ fraction by these clonotypes also held in several donors. CD8+ T cells in over 5 donors included dominant NKG2C+ clonotypes at about 1.0-7.5%.

Each CDR3 protein gets one entry in TCRdb, which reprocessed the 5' RACE reads and gives no DNA. The listing records about 160,000 distinct CDR3 sequences. The CDR3 is 13 residues long. Looked up from germline, CDR1 is SGHRS and CDR2 is YFSETQ. The receptor was isolated from a woman aged 18 to 75 in good health. This sequence joins TRBV5-1 and TRBJ2-5; the TCRdb D gene call, TRBD1, has no DNA to confirm it. The sequencing input was blood T cells: a sorted CD56 or NKG2C T cell subset, CD4+ or CD8+ T cells, or bulk PBMC T cells (not recorded which). The CDR3 protein is CASTKTVEETQYF.